Following are 21 T cell receptor beta chains from one sample sequenced in a study of human T cells and chemical hapten exposure. Time point reported: patch test 3, about 24 weeks after DPC sensitization. Treatment: therapeutic diphenylcyclopropenone sensitization with weekly scalp DPC. TCRdb passed the RACE reads through MiXCR, listing each CDR3 protein once. The table includes 110,000 or so distinct CDR3 sequences, under 35% detected once. The material sequenced was whole blood, taken in connection with sensitization to the hapten diphenylcyclopropenone (DPC). The receptors originated from a man aged 40-50 years with alopecia areata. Some clones in this sample may be carry-over from other donors' samples.

This clonotype was found a few times. J is TRBJ2-7 and V is TRBV28; 8 bases line up with TRBD1. This CDR3 comprises 13 residues. CDR1 and CDR2 (germline): MDHEN, SYDVKM. Trimming took 5 bases from V and 5 from J; bases not matched to a gene: 5. The CDR3 nucleotides are TGTGCCAGCAGTGGACAGGGTATTAACGAGCAGTACTTC. Amino acid sequence: CASSGQGINEQYF.

This clonotype was detected only a few times. The chain combines TRBV28 with TRBJ2-1, with 13 nucleotides matching TRBD2. With 6 bases clipped from V and 5 bases from J, the junction kept 4 bases outside the gene matches. Germline V CDR1 and CDR2: MDHEN, SYDVKM. The CDR3 is 15 amino acids. This CDR3 is CASSRGTSGNNEQFF. In nucleotides, the CDR3 is TGTGCCAGCAGCCGCGGGACTAGCGGGAACAATGAGCAGTTCTTC.

This chain links TRBV6-5 with TRBJ2-5; D call uncertain. The CDR3 is made up of 13 amino acids. The germline V and J ends were trimmed by 6 bases and 6 bases, with 14 bases remaining between them. Germline loops: CDR1 MNHEY, CDR2 SVGAGI. The CDR3: CASRPNLGKTQYF. CDR3 coding DNA: TGTGCCAGCAGGCCTAACCTTGGGAAGACCCAGTACTTC.

CDR3 residues: CSAIRGRGGTDTQYF. The CDR3 bases are TGCAGTGCAATCAGGGGGCGAGGGGGCACAGATACGCAGTATTTT. The chain employs TRBV20-1 and TRBJ2-3; TRBD1 matches at 8 bases. V was pared by 6 bases and J by 1 base, with 9 bases of the junction left unmatched. The CDR3 spans 15 residues. Germline V gives CDR1 DFQATT, CDR2 SNEGSKA (reference sequence).

V and J are TRBV23-1 and TRBJ2-1; TRBD1 is a possible D gene (6 bases). TRBV23-1 carries the ORF label, with uncertain function. V lost 3 bases, J lost 2 bases, and 14 bases lay in between. This CDR3 region has 16 residues. CDR3 nucleotide sequence: TGCGCCAGCAGTCACGCATGGACAGAGGCCTACAATGAGCAGTTCTTC. Protein: CASSHAWTEAYNEQFF.

This chain links TRBV10-3 with TRBJ1-5; 10 nucleotides match TRBD1. V gave up 9 bases and J gave up 3 bases; unmatched junction bases: 8. CDR3 length: 15 residues. CDR1 is ENHRY, CDR2 SYGVKD, per germline. CDR3 nucleotides: TGTGCCATAGGGACAGGGGTAATTCCCAATCAGCCCCAGCATTTT. It encodes CAIGTGVIPNQPQHF.

This chain connects TRBV3-1 to TRBJ1-1, with D tentatively TRBD1 (5 bases). The V gene's germline CDR1 is LGHDT and CDR2 YNNKEL (reference sequence). The CDR3 runs to 14 residues. Trimming took 1 base from V and 7 from J, leaving 13 bases between them. The DNA for the CDR3 is TGTGCCAGCAGCCAAGCGGGACGGAGTAATGAAGCTTTCTTT. Protein: CASSQAGRSNEAFF.

In its sample, this clonotype was seen a few times. The V and J genes are TRBV5-4 and TRBJ2-1; D tentatively fits TRBD1 or TRBD2 (6 bases each). Trimming shortened V by 0 bases and J by 10 bases, and 17 bases separated the two germline ends. The CDR3 is made up of 15 amino acids. In germline, CDR1 is SGHNT, CDR2 YYREEE (reference sequence). The chain's CDR3 is CASSLAVRGAGEQFF. The CDR3 coding sequence is TGTGCCAGCAGCTTGGCCGTGAGGGGGGCGGGGGAGCAGTTCTTC.

This clonotype was seen once. V usage is TRBV29-1 and J usage is TRBJ1-2; D is uncertain. This CDR3 comprises 11 residues. Trimming removed 5 bases from V and 4 bases from J, with 8 bases in between. Looked up from germline, CDR1 is SQVTM and CDR2 is ANQGSEA. The CDR3 protein is CSVQVTYGYTF. CDR3 nucleotides: TGCAGCGTTCAGGTTACCTATGGCTACACCTTC.

The V call is TRBV27, the J call TRBJ2-1, with TRBD2 matching over 14 bases. Looked up from germline, CDR1 is MNHEY and CDR2 is SMNVEV (reference sequence). This CDR3 is built from 19 residues. J gave up 1 base and V 5 bases, and 10 bases lay outside the gene matches. The CDR3 nucleotides read TGTGCCAGCAGTGCTATCGGACTAGCGGGAGGCTCATCCTACAATGAGCAGTTCTTC. This encodes CASSAIGLAGGSSYNEQFF.

The J gene is TRBJ2-6, the V gene TRBV7-3; D ambiguous. CDR3 length equals 15 residues. The germline V gene has CDR1 SGHTA and CDR2 FQGTGA. V dropped 1 base and J dropped 2 bases, with 6 bases sitting between them. This CDR3 reads CASSLNPAGANVLTF. The CDR3 DNA follows: TGTGCCAGCAGCTTAAACCCCGCTGGGGCCAACGTCCTGACTTTC.

Only a few counts were recorded for this clonotype. This chain joins TRBV6-1 and TRBJ2-3, with D perhaps matching TRBD2 (5 bases). Trimming cost V 7 bases and J 0 bases, with 14 bases left between them. CDR1 is MNHNS and CDR2 is SASEGT in the germline V gene. The CDR3 totals 15 residues. The CDR3 DNA reads TGTGCCAGCAAAGAGGTCGGCGGGAGCACAGATACGCAGTATTTT. Translated, it gives CASKEVGGSTDTQYF.

The chain carries TRBV2 and TRBJ1-2; 9 nucleotides agree with TRBD1. Losses at the gene ends were 1 base for V and 5 bases for J; bases not matched to a gene: 5. The CDR3 has 15 amino acids. CDR1 and CDR2 from the germline V gene are SNHLY and FYNNEI. CDR3 region: CASSEGGTGIYGYTF. The DNA of the CDR3 is TGTGCCAGCAGTGAAGGAGGGACAGGGATATATGGCTACACCTTC.

The V gene is TRBV4-3, the J gene TRBJ2-1, with 11 bases fitting TRBD2. Germline V gene sequence: CDR1 LGHNA, CDR2 YSLEER. J gave up 5 bases and V 1 base, and 4 bases lay outside the gene matches. This CDR3 comprises 16 residues. CDR3 amino acids: CASSQGLAGLNNEQFF. CDR3 in DNA: TGCGCCAGCAGCCAAGGACTAGCGGGACTAAACAATGAGCAGTTCTTC.

The genes are TRBV29-1 and TRBJ2-1, with 7 bases identical to TRBD1. The CDR3 loop spans 14 amino acids. The V and J ends lost 6 bases and 8 bases, in that order; junction bases with no gene match: 13. Germline V gene lookup returns CDR1 SQVTM and CDR2 ANQGSEA. CDR3 bases: TGCAGCGTGCCAGGGGAACAGGGGCGGGATGAGCAGTTCTTC. Encoded protein: CSVPGEQGRDEQFF.

DNA of the CDR3: TGTGCCAGCAAGCCGGACGGCAGGGATGAAAAACTGTTTTTT. It yields the protein CASKPDGRDEKLFF. The V call is TRBV9, the J call TRBJ1-4, with D maybe TRBD1 (5 bases). The CDR3 extends over 14 amino acids. V was shortened by 6 bases and J by 6 bases, with 15 bases between the two germline ends. In germline, CDR1 is SGDLS, CDR2 YYNGEE.

V is TRBV12-3 or TRBV12-4 and J is TRBJ2-4, with D possibly TRBD1 on 5 matching bases. The CDR3 totals 13 residues. V dropped 10 bases and J dropped 1 base, with 11 bases sitting between them. CDR3 residues: CATRDFAKNIQYF. In DNA, the CDR3 is TGTGCCACCAGGGATTTTGCCAAAAACATTCAGTACTTC.

This clonotype was counted between two and nine times. The genes are TRBV9 and TRBJ2-1; TRBD2 aligns across 9 bases. The CDR3 consists of 16 residues. V shed 3 bases, J shed 2 bases, and the junction held 6 bases outside the gene matches. Germline CDR1 SGDLS, CDR2 YYNGEE. The DNA for the CDR3 is TGTGCCAGCAGCGAGAGACCTAGCGGGACCTACAATGAGCAGTTCTTC. Its translation: CASSERPSGTYNEQFF.

V and J are TRBV6-2 or TRBV6-3 and TRBJ2-7; 10 nucleotides match TRBD2. Trimming cost V 2 bases and J 0 bases; bases outside gene matches: 10. The CDR3 extends over 18 amino acids. Germline CDR1 is MNHEY and CDR2 is SVGEGT. The CDR3 reads CASSYPSSGRPSSYEQYV. The CDR3 nucleotides are TGTGCCAGCAGTTACCCCAGTAGCGGGAGGCCCAGCTCCTACGAGCAGTACGTC.

This clonotype was picked up one time. The chain employs TRBV20-1 and TRBJ1-5; D might be TRBD1 (5 bases). Germline lookup yields CDR1 DFQATT and CDR2 SNEGSKA (reference sequence). V lost 4 bases, J lost 3 bases, and 7 bases lay in between. This CDR3 comprises 12 residues. The CDR3, as DNA: TGCAGTGCTACCAGGGCCAATCAGCCCCAGCATTTT. This gives the protein CSATRANQPQHF.

This clonotype was seen a handful of times. This chain's CDR3 is CASSGYSGRGTDTQYF. DNA of the CDR3: TGCGCCAGCAGCGGGTATAGCGGGAGAGGCACAGATACGCAGTATTTT. The gene calls are TRBV5-1 and TRBJ2-3; 9 bases match TRBD2. This CDR3 region has 16 residues. The germline V gene encodes CDR1 SGHRS and CDR2 YFSETQ. The V segment lost 4 bases and the J segment 1 base; nucleotides outside the gene matches: 7.